The 22 T cell receptor beta chains listed next were all sequenced from one sample in a study of blood T cell repertoires in COVID-19. Assay used: immunoSEQ multiplex PCR; TCRdb lists only in-frame clones, some missing. The sample holds about 220,000 clones; almost 90% are singletons and the top ten take roughly 16%. Sequenced input: PBMCs or T cells enriched from blood (not recorded which). Source of these receptors: a man aged 25-40 years who had been exposed to COVID-19.

This rearrangement joins TRBV7-6 to TRBJ1-6; the match to TRBD1 covers 9 bases. This CDR3 has 16 amino acids. Germline CDR1 and CDR2: SGHVS and FNYEAQ. Trimming at V came to 3 bases and at J to 10 bases, leaving 10 bases not matched to a gene. The CDR3 sequence: CASSFAGQGTGSPLHF. The CDR3 DNA sequence: TGTGCCAGCAGCTTCGCGGGACAGGGAACCGGATCACCCCTCCACTTT.

With regard to this clone: Other DNA sequences in the sample encode the same CDR3. The J gene is TRBJ1-1, the V gene TRBV24-1; 9 bases map to TRBD1. Germline trimming cut 9 bases from V and 2 bases from J; bases unmatched to any gene: 3. This CDR3 region has 13 residues. The V gene's germline CDR1 is KGHDR and CDR2 SFDVKD. The chain's CDR3 is CATRDRANTEAFF. Here the CDR3 DNA reads TGTGCCACCCGGGACAGGGCTAACACTGAAGCTTTCTTT.

J is TRBJ2-3 and V is TRBV7-2, with 15 bases lining up with TRBD2. Per germline, CDR1 SGHTA and CDR2 FQGNSA. The CDR3 totals 16 residues. V lost 6 bases and J lost 4; bases outside the gene matches: 5. CDR3: CASRPGLAGGADTQYF. Written as DNA, the CDR3 is TGTGCCAGCAGACCTGGACTAGCGGGGGGGGCAGATACGCAGTATTTT.

The V and J genes are TRBV5-1 and TRBJ2-3; 8 bases map to TRBD2. This CDR3 comprises 16 residues. The V and J ends lost 0 bases and 2 bases, in that order; junction bases with no gene match: 5. Germline V gene data show CDR1 as SGHRS and CDR2 as YFSETQ. CDR3 nucleotides: TGCGCCAGCAGCTTGGCCACTAGCGGACTCACAGATACGCAGTATTTT. It codes for CASSLATSGLTDTQYF.

V gene TRBV10-3 combines with J gene TRBJ1-6; no firm D call. The germline V gene has CDR1 ENHRY and CDR2 SYGVKD. CDR3 length equals 12 residues. The V and J ends lost 2 bases and 9 bases respectively, with 5 bases between them. The CDR3 here is CAISEGSSPLHF. CDR3 bases: TGTGCCATCAGTGAGGGGAGTTCACCCCTCCACTTT.

The chain employs TRBV5-1 and TRBJ1-4; D might be TRBD1 (5 bases). The CDR3 totals 14 residues. In germline, CDR1 is SGHRS, CDR2 YFSETQ. V shed 1 base and J shed 8 bases, with 12 bases lying between them. CDR3 DNA sequence: TGCGCCAGCAGCTTGAATGGGGCTGGCGAAAAACTGTTTTTT. It yields the protein CASSLNGAGEKLFF.

The chain recombines TRBV19 with TRBJ1-5; 7 positions agree with TRBD1. Trimming took 7 bases from V and 4 from J; bases not matched to a gene: 13. Germline assignment: CDR1 LNHDA and CDR2 SQIVND (reference sequence). This CDR3 has 16 residues. The DNA for the CDR3 is TGTGCCAGTACCGATAGACCGACAGGGTCGAATCAGCCCCAGCATTTT. This encodes CASTDRPTGSNQPQHF.

This chain links TRBV9 with TRBJ2-1; 10 bases line up with TRBD2. The trim removed 4 bases at V and 7 bases at J, leaving 17 bases unmatched. CDR1 is SGDLS and CDR2 is YYNGEE in the germline V gene. The CDR3 extends over 18 amino acids. DNA of the CDR3: TGTGCCAGCAGCCGGGAGCGGGGGGGATCATTGGTTCGGAATGAGCAGTTCTTC. Residues: CASSRERGGSLVRNEQFF.

This chain joins TRBV6-1 and TRBJ2-2; D uncertain. V shed 0 bases and J shed 9 bases, with 8 bases lying between them. The germline CDR1 and CDR2 sequences are MNHNS and SASEGT. The CDR3 covers 13 residues. DNA for the CDR3: TGTGCCAGCAGTGAAGCGGCCTTGCGGGAGCTGTTTTTT. Its translation is CASSEAALRELFF.

The chain is built from TRBV11-2 and TRBJ1-5, with 9 bases that match TRBD1. The CDR3 spans 17 residues. Germline V gene lookup returns CDR1 SGHAT and CDR2 FQNNGV. J was trimmed by 0 bases and V by 3 bases; bases with no gene match: 6. CDR3 DNA: TGTGCCAGCAGCTTTGGGACAGGGCCCTATAGCAATCAGCCCCAGCATTTT. It translates to CASSFGTGPYSNQPQHF.

V and J are TRBV7-9 and TRBJ1-6; TRBD1 is a possible D gene (6 bases). V lost 3 bases to trimming and J lost 10 bases, with 16 bases between them. This CDR3 has 15 residues. CDR1 and CDR2 from the germline V gene are SEHNR and FQNEAQ (reference sequence). The CDR3 DNA sequence: TGTGCCAGCAGCTTGGCCCTACAGGGTGAATCACCCCTCCACTTT. Residues: CASSLALQGESPLHF.

Comment on this clone: At one end the junction does not follow the germline gene, possibly because of a read error. V gene TRBV19 combines with J gene TRBJ2-7; 8 positions agree with TRBD1. Germline V gene sequence: CDR1 LNHDA, CDR2 SQIVND (reference sequence). The CDR3 consists of 13 residues. CDR3 coding DNA: TGTGCCAGCAGTACAGGGGGTCACTACGAGCAGTACTTC. Translating gives CASSTGGHYEQYF. The variable domain in full, with the rest retrieved from reference TRBV19 and TRBJ2-7, is DGGITQSPKYLFRKEGQNVTLSCEQNLNHDAMYWYRQDPGQGLRLIYYSQIVNDFQKGDIAEGYSVSREKKESFPLTVTSAQKNPTAFYLCASSTGGHYEQYFGPGTRLTVT.

This clone appeared once. The rearrangement joins TRBV4-3 to TRBJ2-7; D is uncertain. The CDR3 has 14 amino acids. The V and J ends lost 1 base and 5 bases respectively, with 12 bases between them. Germline assignment: CDR1 LGHNA and CDR2 YSLEER. This chain's CDR3 is CASSQVYEFHEQYF. CDR3 DNA: TGCGCCAGCAGCCAAGTTTACGAGTTTCACGAGCAGTACTTC.

The rearrangement joins TRBV10-3 to TRBJ1-5; D not resolved. From germline, CDR1 is ENHRY and CDR2 SYGVKD. The CDR3 totals 15 residues. The germline V and J ends were trimmed by 0 bases and 4 bases, with 10 bases remaining between them. The CDR3 bases are TGTGCCATCAGTGAGTCGGCAGGTGAGAATCAGCCCCAGCATTTT. This translates into CAISESAGENQPQHF.

The V gene is TRBV6-5, the J gene TRBJ1-1; TRBD1 is a possible D gene (5 bases). Germline V lookup: CDR1 MNHEY, CDR2 SVGAGI. This CDR3 region has 13 residues. Trimming cost V 10 bases and J 3 bases, with 15 bases left between them. The CDR3 DNA sequence: TGTGCCATCAAGAGCCAGGGTTACACTGAAGCTTTCTTT. It specifies CAIKSQGYTEAFF.

The V and J genes are TRBV7-2 and TRBJ1-3, with 9 bases aligning to TRBD1. V lost 6 bases and J lost 9; bases outside the gene matches: 12. This CDR3 spans 15 amino acids. Looked up from germline, CDR1 is SGHTA and CDR2 is FQGNSA. The chain's CDR3 is CASSPGPGQGGTIYF. The DNA for the CDR3 is TGTGCCAGCAGTCCCGGGCCGGGACAGGGTGGCACCATATATTTT. Full variable domain (rest looked up from reference TRBV7-2 and TRBJ1-3): GAGVSQSPSNKVTEKGKDVELRCDPISGHTALYWYRQSLGQGLEFLIYFQGNSAPDKSGLPSDRFSAERTGGSVSTLTIQRTQQEDSAVYLCASSPGPGQGGTIYFGEGSWLTVV.

The rearrangement links TRBV10-3 to TRBJ2-1, with 8 bases fitting TRBD1. The germline V gene encodes CDR1 ENHRY and CDR2 SYGVKD. The CDR3 loop spans 15 amino acids. After removal of 6 bases from V and 4 bases from J, the junction contained 8 bases not matched to a gene. CDR3: CAISMTGDQYNEQFF. CDR3 DNA: TGTGCCATCAGCATGACAGGGGACCAATACAATGAGCAGTTCTTC.

V gene TRBV7-2 combines with J gene TRBJ1-3; TRBD1 matches 10 bases. CDR1 and CDR2 (germline): SGHTA, FQGNSA. The CDR3 runs to 15 residues. The V segment lost 5 bases and the J segment 2 bases; nucleotides outside the gene matches: 3. The CDR3 bases are TGTGCCAGCAGCATCGGACAGGGGGCTGGAAACACCATATATTTT. Translated: CASSIGQGAGNTIYF.

V usage is TRBV4-2 and J usage is TRBJ1-1; TRBD1 matches 7 bases. The germline CDR1 and CDR2 sequences are LGHNA and YNFKEQ. V trimming: 5 bases; J trimming: 4 bases; junction bases outside the gene matches: 4. The CDR3 spans 13 residues. The CDR3 DNA reads TGTGCCAGCAGCAGGGACAGACTCACTGAAGCTTTCTTT. It specifies CASSRDRLTEAFF.

The V and J genes are TRBV11-2 and TRBJ1-5, with D perhaps matching TRBD1 (5 bases). V dropped 3 bases and J dropped 4 bases, with 13 bases sitting between them. The CDR3 runs 15 residues. CDR1 SGHAT and CDR2 FQNNGV come from the germline V gene. CDR3 DNA sequence: TGTGCCAGCAGCTTTCGCGGGGACCGAAATCAGCCCCAGCATTTT. It encodes CASSFRGDRNQPQHF.

The V call is TRBV23-1, the J call TRBJ2-3; 11 nucleotides agree with TRBD2. TRBV23-1 is sorted into the ORF group, with uncertain function. The CDR3 sequence is 19 residues long. The junction had 12 bases not matched to a gene; V was cut back by 2 bases and J by 2 bases. CDR3 in amino acids: CASSQPLFRLAGHTDTQYF. The CDR3 DNA reads as TGCGCCAGCAGTCAACCGCTCTTCCGACTAGCGGGGCACACAGATACGCAGTATTTT.

V and J are TRBV29-1 and TRBJ2-3; D is perhaps TRBD2 (6 bases). Per the germline V gene, CDR1 is SQVTM and CDR2 is ANQGSEA. The CDR3 contains 15 residues. The V end was cut by 8 bases, the J end by 3 bases, with 21 bases between. CDR3 DNA sequence: TGCAGCATCGCGGTTTTTGGGGCGGGAACAGATACGCAGTATTTT. This gives the protein CSIAVFGAGTDTQYF.